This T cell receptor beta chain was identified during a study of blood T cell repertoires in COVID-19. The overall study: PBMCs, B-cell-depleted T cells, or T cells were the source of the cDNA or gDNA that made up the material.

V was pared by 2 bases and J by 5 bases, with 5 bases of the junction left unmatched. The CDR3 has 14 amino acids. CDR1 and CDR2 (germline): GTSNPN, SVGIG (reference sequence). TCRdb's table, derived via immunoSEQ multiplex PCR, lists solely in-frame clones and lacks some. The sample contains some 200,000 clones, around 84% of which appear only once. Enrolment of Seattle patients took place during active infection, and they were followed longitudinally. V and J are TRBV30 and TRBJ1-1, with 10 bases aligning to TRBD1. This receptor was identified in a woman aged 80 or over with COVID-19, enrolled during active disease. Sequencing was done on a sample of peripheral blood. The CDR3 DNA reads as TGTGCCTGGAGTCATGGGACAGGGGTTACTGAAGCTTTCTTT. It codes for CAWSHGTGVTEAFF. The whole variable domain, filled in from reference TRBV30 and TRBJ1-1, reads SQTIHQWPATLVQPVGSPLSLECTVEGTSNPNLYWYRQAAGRGLQLLFYSVGIGQISSEVPQNLSASRPQDRQFILSSKKLLLSDSGFYLCAWSHGTGVTEAFFGQGTRLTVV.